These T cell receptor beta chains were read from a single sample in a study of blood T cells in healthy people across ages. TCRdb recomputed calls from the 5' RACE reads with MiXCR, one row per CDR3 protein. The sample includes 500,000 to 700,000 distinct CDR3 sequences, approximately 30% seen only once; the top ten take 15% to 18%. The sequenced sample was blood. These receptors all stem from a woman of 80 years or more in good health. Each CDR3 is given with its conserved first and last residue. A D gene is named only where the DNA matches it firmly. Clone size is stated in some rows and not others, as once, few, many or a class when expanded.

TRBV30	few	13	-	TRBJ2-7	CACSPPARYEQYF	TGTGCCTGCAGCCCCCCCGCGCGCTACGAGCAGTACTTC
TRBV20-1	-	14	TRBD1	TRBJ1-1	CSARVGQGATEAFF	TGCAGTGCTAGAGTGGGGCAGGGGGCTACTGAAGCTTTCTTT
TRBV5-1	-	16	-	TRBJ2-7	CASSLEGSGVNQLEYF	TGCGCCAGCAGCTTGGAGGGGAGTGGCGTTAACCAGCTAGAGTACTTC
TRBV6-5	-	14	-	TRBJ2-3	CASRVKPGLDTQYF	TGTGCCAGCAGGGTGAAGCCAGGGTTAGATACGCAGTATTTT
TRBV24-1	-	16	TRBD1	TRBJ2-1	CATSDLGGQGNNEQFF	TGTGCCACCAGTGACCTTGGGGGACAGGGTAATAATGAGCAGTTCTTC
TRBV2	many	15	-	TRBJ1-1	CASSELAPMNTEAFF	TGTGCCAGCAGTGAACTTGCGCCGATGAACACTGAAGCTTTCTTT
TRBV4-2	-	16	-	TRBJ2-5	CASSQDRNSLQETQYF	TGTGCCAGCAGCCAAGATCGGAATAGCCTTCAAGAGACCCAGTACTTC
TRBV12-3/TRBV12-4	-	11	-	TRBJ2-7	CASSLGVKQYF	TGTGCCAGCAGTTTGGGGGTCAAGCAGTACTTC
TRBV28	many	17	-	TRBJ2-1	CATEPPRTGSNYNEQFF	TGTGCCACCGAACCCCCCCGTACGGGGAGCAATTACAATGAGCAGTTCTTC
TRBV7-9	-	14	-	TRBJ1-6	CASSAHRAPPTLHF	TGTGCCAGCAGCGCACACCGGGCCCCCCCTACTCTCCACTTT
TRBV6-2/TRBV6-3	-	14	TRBD1	TRBJ2-7	CASSNRGNRDEQYF	TGTGCCAGCAGCAACAGGGGGAACCGCGACGAGCAGTACTTC
TRBV14	-	14	-	TRBJ2-7	CASSQGPSSYKQYF	TGTGCCAGCAGCCAGGGGCCCAGCTCCTACAAGCAGTACTTC
TRBV6-5	many	13	-	TRBJ2-1	CASSSRGGGEQFF	TGTGCCAGCAGTTCCAGGGGGGGTGGTGAGCAGTTCTTC
TRBV6-8	many	17	-	TRBJ1-2	CASSYYHRDTHNYGYTF	TGTGCCAGCAGTTACTACCACCGGGACACCCATAACTATGGCTACACCTTC
TRBV15	few	14	-	TRBJ1-3	CATARGVSGNTIYF	TGTGCCACCGCGAGGGGGGTTTCTGGAAACACCATATATTTT
TRBV11-3	-	14	-	TRBJ2-2	CASSLRPNTGELFF	TGTGCCAGCAGCTTACGGCCTAACACCGGGGAGCTGTTTTTT
TRBV20-1	once	13	TRBD1	TRBJ2-7	CSAQAGGIYAQYF	TGCAGTGCCCAGGCAGGGGGTATCTACGCGCAGTACTTC
TRBV5-4	-	14	-	TRBJ2-2	CASKSTLDTGELFF	TGTGCCAGCAAATCCACCCTTGACACCGGGGAGCTGTTTTTT
TRBV11-2	many	14	-	TRBJ2-5	CASSFIGYQETQYF	TGTGCCAGCAGCTTTATTGGATACCAAGAGACCCAGTACTTC
TRBV20-1	-	15	-	TRBJ2-7	CSASRGGRRTYEQYF	TGCAGTGCATCGAGGGGGGGGCGTAGGACCTACGAGCAGTACTTC
TRBV29-1	many	13	-	TRBJ1-2	CSVSETVNYGYTF	TGCAGCGTGTCAGAGACAGTCAACTATGGCTACACCTTC
TRBV12-3/TRBV12-4	-	15	TRBD1	TRBJ1-3	CASRASGTGRHTIYF	TGTGCCAGCAGAGCTTCCGGGACAGGGAGGCACACCATATATTTT